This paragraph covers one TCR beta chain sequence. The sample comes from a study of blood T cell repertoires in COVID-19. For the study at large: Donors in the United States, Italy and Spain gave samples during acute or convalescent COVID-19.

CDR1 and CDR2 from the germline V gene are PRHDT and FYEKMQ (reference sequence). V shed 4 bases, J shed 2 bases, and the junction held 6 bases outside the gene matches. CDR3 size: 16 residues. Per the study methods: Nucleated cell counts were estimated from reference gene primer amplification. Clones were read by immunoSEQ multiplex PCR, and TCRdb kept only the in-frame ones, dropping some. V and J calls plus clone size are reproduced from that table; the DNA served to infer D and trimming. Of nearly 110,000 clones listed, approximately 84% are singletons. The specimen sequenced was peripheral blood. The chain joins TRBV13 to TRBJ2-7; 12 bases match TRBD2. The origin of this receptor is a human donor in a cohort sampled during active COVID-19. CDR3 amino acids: CASSSGLAGLTYEQYF. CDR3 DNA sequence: TGTGCCAGCAGCTCGGGACTAGCGGGCCTTACCTACGAGCAGTACTTC.